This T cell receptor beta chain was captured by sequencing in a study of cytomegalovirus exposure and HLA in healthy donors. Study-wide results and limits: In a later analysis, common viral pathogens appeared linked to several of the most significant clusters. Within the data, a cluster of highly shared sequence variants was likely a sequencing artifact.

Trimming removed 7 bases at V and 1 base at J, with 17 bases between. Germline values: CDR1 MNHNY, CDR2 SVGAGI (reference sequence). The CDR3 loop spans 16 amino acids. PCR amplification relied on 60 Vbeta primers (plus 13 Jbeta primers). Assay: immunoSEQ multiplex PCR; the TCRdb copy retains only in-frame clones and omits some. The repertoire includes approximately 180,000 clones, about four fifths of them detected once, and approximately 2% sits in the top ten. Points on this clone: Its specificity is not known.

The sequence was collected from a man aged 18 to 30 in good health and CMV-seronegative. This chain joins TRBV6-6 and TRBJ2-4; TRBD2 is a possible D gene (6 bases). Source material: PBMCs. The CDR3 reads CASILTWAGAKNIQYF. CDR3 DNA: TGTGCCAGCATCCTAACATGGGCGGGGGCCAAAAACATTCAGTACTTC.